This T cell receptor beta chain was found in a study of CD8 T cells in Susac syndrome. A note on this clonotype: Antigen: not known.

About 0.45 to 1 ug RNA was reverse transcribed with random hexamers. TCRdb reprocessed the immunoSEQ multiplex PCR reads with MiXCR, giving one entry per CDR3 protein. The sample consists of a few hundred thousand distinct CDR3 sequences, about 88% of them appearing once. Trimming removed 4 bases from V and 8 bases from J; junction bases left unmatched: 8. The length of the CDR3 is 13 residues. Study-wide findings and caveats: Acknowledgment was made by the study that its TCR sequencing and HLA analysis involved a relatively small number of individuals.

This sequence was found in a human donor with multiple sclerosis. V usage is TRBV12-3 or TRBV12-4 and J usage is TRBJ2-7; 7 nucleotides match TRBD1. The sequenced material came from CD8+ T cells from PBMCs. CDR3 nucleotides: TGTGCCAGCAGTTCACCCCGACAGGGTAAGCAGTACTTC. Amino acid sequence: CASSSPRQGKQYF.